The 9 T cell receptor beta chains below were found in one sample sequenced in a study of blood T cell repertoires in COVID-19. Libraries were prepared by immunoSEQ multiplex PCR; TCRdb keeps only in-frame clonotypes and omits some of them. This table holds under 250,000 clones, roughly 88% found once. The material sequenced was PBMCs or T cells enriched from blood (not recorded which). The receptor source for this set is a woman in her 40s who had been exposed to COVID-19.

This clone was recorded once. The chain combines TRBV9 with TRBJ2-1, with 7 bases lining up with TRBD1. V gave up 0 bases and J gave up 4 bases; unmatched junction bases: 4. The CDR3 spans 15 residues. CDR1 and CDR2 from the germline V gene are SGDLS and YYNGEE. CDR3 protein: CASSVEGADYNEQFF. CDR3 bases: TGTGCCAGCAGCGTAGAGGGGGCGGATTACAATGAGCAGTTCTTC.

This clone was detected once. The V gene is TRBV7-3, the J gene TRBJ2-5, with 7 bases aligning to TRBD2. V trimming: 5 bases; J trimming: 4 bases; junction bases outside the gene matches: 13. CDR3 size: 16 residues. Germline V lookup: CDR1 SGHTA, CDR2 FQGTGA. CDR3 bases: TGTGCCAGCAGCCCCCAAGGGGCGGGAGTCTTAGAGACCCAGTACTTC. As protein: CASSPQGAGVLETQYF. The entire variable domain, with the rest obtained from reference TRBV7-3 and TRBJ2-5, is as follows: GAGVSQTPSNKVTEKGKYVELRCDPISGHTALYWYRQSLGQGPEFLIYFQGTGAADDSGLPNDRFFAVRPEGSVSTLKIQRTERGDSAVYLCASSPQGAGVLETQYFGPGTRLLVL.

The chain employs TRBV27 and TRBJ1-2; D unresolved. The CDR3 covers 14 residues. Germline CDR1 reads MNHEY; CDR2 reads SMNVEV (reference sequence). V lost 1 base to trimming and J lost 6 bases, with 12 bases between them. This CDR3 is CASSLLGGSHGYTF. In DNA form, the CDR3 reads TGTGCCAGCAGTTTATTAGGAGGGTCACATGGCTACACCTTC.

The gene calls are TRBV16 and TRBJ2-4; TRBD2 is a possible D gene (6 bases). This CDR3 is built from 15 residues. V lost 1 base and J 8 bases, leaving 15 bases between the germline ends. CDR1 KGHSY and CDR2 FQNENV come from the germline V gene. CDR3 nucleotide sequence: TGTGCCAGCAGCCAATTAGGAGGGGCGGTAGACATTCAGTACTTC. Protein product: CASSQLGGAVDIQYF.

CDR3 region: CAWSPQGPVNIQYF. The DNA of the CDR3 is TGTGCCTGGAGTCCCCAGGGTCCGGTAAACATTCAGTACTTC. The rearrangement uses TRBV30 and TRBJ2-4; D is perhaps TRBD1 (5 bases). Germline CDR1 and CDR2: GTSNPN and SVGIG (reference sequence). The CDR3 totals 14 residues. Trimming shortened V by 2 bases and J by 6 bases, and 14 bases separated the two germline ends.

The rearrangement joins TRBV9 to TRBJ2-1, with 10 bases that match TRBD1. The CDR3 covers 17 residues. The ends lost 7 bases at V and 0 bases at J; junction bases unmatched: 10. Germline-derived CDR1 and CDR2 are SGDLS and YYNGEE. CDR3 DNA: TGTGCCAGCCATAAGACAGGGGGCGGGAGCTCCTACAATGAGCAGTTCTTC. Translating gives CASHKTGGGSSYNEQFF.

The V call is TRBV19, the J call TRBJ2-7, with D possibly being TRBD2 (6 bases). V was clipped by 9 bases and J by 3 bases, with 15 bases between them. Germline V gene data show CDR1 as LNHDA and CDR2 as SQIVND (reference sequence). The CDR3 has 13 amino acids. The CDR3 is CASGPRGFYEQYF. The CDR3, as DNA: TGTGCCAGCGGCCCCCGGGGGTTCTACGAGCAGTACTTC. Variable domain in full (rest from reference TRBV19 and TRBJ2-7): DGGITQSPKYLFRKEGQNVTLSCEQNLNHDAMYWYRQDPGQGLRLIYYSQIVNDFQKGDIAEGYSVSREKKESFPLTVTSAQKNPTAFYLCASGPRGFYEQYFGPGTRLTVT.

V gene TRBV5-6 combines with J gene TRBJ2-7, with a possible D match to TRBD2 (5 bases). The CDR3 covers 13 residues. The germline V gene encodes CDR1 SGHDT and CDR2 YYEEEE. Trimming shortened V by 2 bases and J by 0 bases, and 6 bases separated the two germline ends. In DNA, the CDR3 is TGTGCCAGCAGCTTTGGAGGCTCCTACGAGCAGTACGTC. It codes for CASSFGGSYEQYV.

The rearrangement uses TRBV4-3 and TRBJ1-2, with D possibly being TRBD1 (6 bases). The CDR3 is 15 amino acids. Trimming pared 1 base from V and 7 bases from J, leaving 16 bases between. Germline V gives CDR1 LGHNA, CDR2 YSLEER. CDR3 region: CASSQVIPGVGGYTF. Here the CDR3 DNA reads TGCGCCAGCAGCCAAGTTATCCCAGGGGTAGGTGGCTACACCTTC.